This TCR beta chain emerged from a study of vaccination and CD4 T cells after COVID-19 (dated by TCRdb to about 2022). Describing the broader study: Convalescent patients had a positive SARS-CoV-2 result on nasal swab PCR, and of these patients, nine had mild disease and one had severe disease. In the convalescent cohort there were six males and four females, among whom were two Hispanic individuals, seven Caucasians, two Asians and one multiracial person. In 10 COVID-19 convalescent patients and a few infection-naive healthy vaccine recipients, researchers compared the spike-specific CD4+ TCR repertoire from before mRNA vaccination with the repertoire from after. Culture stimuli were overlapping spike peptide pools from SARS-CoV-2 and from the common cold coronaviruses HCoV-NL63, HCoV-OC43 and HCoV-229E. Control cultures received a CEFX viral epitope pool as the positive control, an HIV-1 Nef peptide pool as the negative control, or no peptide. Two doses of either the Pfizer-BioNTech BNT162b2 vaccine (n=8) or the Moderna mRNA-1273 vaccine (n=2) were administered to participants. The time from the second vaccine dose to post-vaccine blood sampling had a median of roughly 79 days and ranged from about 14 to 241 days. Post-COVID blood samples from convalescent patients were collected a median of about 100 days after diagnosis, with a range of roughly 35 to 170 days.

In its sample, this clonotype was seen once. The antigen this receptor binds is unknown. Base qualities were left out, and no much larger clone turns up one base away. One read yields weak evidence. The library was generated by PCR. At the Johns Hopkins FTIC core, DNA from the cultured CD4+ T cells underwent TCR sequencing with the Oncomine TCR Beta short-read assay. Genomic DNA was extracted from the cultured CD4+ T cells with the QIAamp micro DNA kit. Oncomine TCR Beta libraries from cultured CD4+ T cells were pooled using unique dual indexes and sequenced on an Illumina iSeq 100. In the authors' own workflow: Non-productive sequences were removed, and CDR3s not starting with C, not ending with F or W, or shorter than 7 amino acids were discarded. Antigen-specific clonotypes were identified using the MANAFEST web application through comparison of peptide-stimulated wells with reference and other culture wells. For a clone to be called positive, the clone needed an FDR below 0.05, an odds ratio above 5, and a productive frequency above 0.1% in at least two of three replicate wells. Clonotypes that were significantly expanded in both SARS-CoV-2 spike wells and at least one common cold coronavirus spike condition were defined as cross-reactive. Using R version 3.6.1, CDR3 homology was evaluated through Levenshtein distances (stringdist) along with unrooted phylogenetic trees (ape). TCRdb itself trimmed the public reads at Q25 with fastp, ran MiXCR and retained productive beta chains. For every CDR3 protein sequence, its rows merge into one entry that carries the most common genes and DNA. The V and J calls and clone size come from TCRdb's table, not from the authors' own analysis. The sample includes about 14,000 distinct CDR3 sequences, with 50% to 55% observed a single time. The top ten hold roughly 7.6% of the sample.

The treatment or condition label here, explained by the study, means: roughly 11-day PBMC culture with coronavirus spike peptide pools or control peptides (ViraFEST assay). To expand antigen-specific T cells with peptide pools and then pick out the expanded clonotypes through TCR sequencing, the study relied on the ViraFEST assay. The positive SARS-CoV-2 PCR tests of the convalescent patients were dated from March to December 2020, before the Alpha, Beta and Delta variants emerged in the United States. Each well held around 1.9 million PBMCs cultured with roughly 10 ug/ml peptide pools in IMDM containing 5% human AB serum and around 9 IU/ml IL-2. On days 3 and 7, half of the culture medium was replaced with fresh IL-2-containing medium. After about 10 days of culture, CD4+ T cells were isolated by negative selection using the EasySep CD4+ T cell isolation kit. Ficoll-Paque Plus gradient centrifugation was used to isolate PBMCs from whole blood, and the isolated PBMCs were then either used fresh or cryopreserved at -140C. In general, triplicate wells were set up for every culture condition.

Results and caveats for the whole study, not just this receptor: The number of convalescent patients in the study was relatively small, and the study did not examine early timepoints following natural infection. Of the vaccine-specific clones in convalescent patients, 304 of 307, or nearly all, reacted only to SARS-CoV-2 spike and did not cross-react with common cold coronaviruses. The median count of SARS-CoV-2-reactive clonotypes went up from 21 after infection to approximately 40 after vaccination, although the change was not significant. Among the post-vaccine SARS-CoV-2-reactive clones in convalescent patients, a median approximately 90% showed up only after vaccination, which suggests vaccine-specific priming.

V drops 2 bases and J drops 5 bases, leaving 6 bases in between. CDR1 and CDR2 (MDHEN, SYDVKM) derive from the germline V gene. The CDR3 holds 12 amino acids from the cysteine to the phenylalanine. Only the CDR3 part of the read is kept: 36 bases, read in frame from the first base. Source material: CD4+ T cells from blood, cultured in vitro. The clonotype was recovered from a human donor who had recovered from COVID-19. Here the chain combines TRBV28 and TRBJ1-2; the D gene is not confidently resolved. The DNA sequence is as follows: TGTGCCAGCAGTTTAATGGGGTATGGCTACACCTTC. Its amino acids are CASSLMGYGYTF.